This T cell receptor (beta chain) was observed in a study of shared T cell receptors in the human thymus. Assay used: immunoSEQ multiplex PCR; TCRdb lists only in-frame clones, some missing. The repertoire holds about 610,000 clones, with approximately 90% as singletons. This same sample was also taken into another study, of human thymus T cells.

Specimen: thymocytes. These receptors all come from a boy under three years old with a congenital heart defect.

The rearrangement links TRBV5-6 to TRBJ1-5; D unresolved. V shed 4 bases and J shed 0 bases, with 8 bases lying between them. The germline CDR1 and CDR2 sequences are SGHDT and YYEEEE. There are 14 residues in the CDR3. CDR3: CASSRRDSNQPQHF. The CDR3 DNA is TGTGCCAGCAGCCGCCGGGATAGCAATCAGCCCCAGCATTTT.